A selection of T cell receptor beta chains follows, all from one sample in a study of CD8+ T cells in alopecia areata. Sequenced by immunoSEQ multiplex PCR; TCRdb stores in-frame clones only, minus some. The sample carries over 100,000 clones, less than 75% recorded once. The sequences come from CD8+ T cells sorted from blood, collected at week 24, from a patient treated with tofacitinib. These receptors originate from a human donor with alopecia areata. The CDR3 runs from the conserved cysteine through the conserved F or W. The D gene is left open where the match is weak. Not all rows give a size; the values are once, few, many and, for expanded clones, a class.

TRBJ1-5,few,NA,TRBV7-8,TGTGCCAGCAGCTTTCCCGGCCTGGATCAGCCCCAGCATTTT,CASSFPGLDQPQHF
TRBJ2-3,few,NA,TRBV4-1,TGCGCCAGCAGCCAAGGTATAATAAGCACAGATACGCAGTATTTT,CASSQGIISTDTQYF
TRBJ1-6,NA,NA,TRBV15,TGTGCCACCAGCATGGGGACTCTGGGGGGGACACCCCTCCACTTT,CATSMGTLGGTPLHF
TRBJ2-5,few,TRBD1,TRBV30,TGTGCCTGGAGTGTCCCGGACAGGGAATGGGAGACCCAGTACTTC,CAWSVPDREWETQYF
TRBJ1-4,NA,NA,TRBV7-9,TGTGCCAGCAGCCCCGGACGTGGGGGGCTTTGGGAAAAACTGTTTTTT,CASSPGRGGLWEKLFF
TRBJ1-1,few,NA,TRBV11-2,TGTGCCAGCAGCTTAGATGATTGGGGACTGATGGGCACTGAAGCTTTCTTT,CASSLDDWGLMGTEAFF
TRBJ2-7,NA,NA,TRBV7-9,TGTGCCAGCAGCTATGGGGTTTACGAGCAGTACTTC,CASSYGVYEQYF
TRBJ2-7,NA,TRBD1,TRBV29-1,TGCAGCGTTGACGGACAGGGTCCCTACGAGCAGTACTTC,CSVDGQGPYEQYF
TRBJ1-4,NA,NA,TRBV7-9,TGTGCCAGCAGCACCGCGACAGGCAAAGGGGAAAAACTGTTTTTT,CASSTATGKGEKLFF
TRBJ2-5,NA,TRBD1,TRBV7-6,TGTGCCAGCAGCTTAACTCGGGCAGGGGGCCGAGAGACCCAGTACTTC,CASSLTRAGGRETQYF
TRBJ2-7,few,TRBD2,TRBV7-2,TGTGCCAGCAGCTCGGGACTAGCGAACGAGCAGTACTTC,CASSSGLANEQYF
TRBJ2-2,few,TRBD1,TRBV14,TGTGCCAGCAGCCAAGCGAGCCTGGAGACAGGGGACACCGGGGAGCTGTTTTTT,CASSQASLETGDTGELFF
TRBJ2-1,few,NA,TRBV2,TGTGCCAGCAGTGGGGCTCCTGAGCAGTTCTTC,CASSGAPEQFF
TRBJ2-7,NA,TRBD1,TRBV5-6,TGTGCCAGCAGCTTGGACTGGGACAGCGACGAGCAGTACTTC,CASSLDWDSDEQYF
TRBJ2-3,few,NA,TRBV6-5,TGTGCCAGCAGAACCGAGGGAGATACGCAGTATTTT,CASRTEGDTQYF
TRBJ2-7,once,TRBD2,TRBV13,TGTGCCAGCAGCCCGACTAGCGGGGTTCTCGAGCAGTACTTC,CASSPTSGVLEQYF
TRBJ2-7,NA,NA,TRBV13,TGTGCCAGCAGCCTCGGACGGGACTACGAGCAGTACTTC,CASSLGRDYEQYF
TRBJ2-7,few,TRBD2,TRBV2,TGTGCCACCCTGCCTAGCGGGGGGCCCACCTACGAGCAGTACTTC,CATLPSGGPTYEQYF